This TCR beta chain emerged from a study of cytomegalovirus exposure and HLA in healthy donors. Study-wide background: Early on, a data release was issued that held roughly 80 million unique TCRs from HLA-typed donors. Study results and caveats: Earlier analysis looked at TCR beta V segments, and most were productive about 90% or about 30% of the time. The majority of CMV-associated TCR beta chains were reported as apparently HLA-restricted in a later analysis.

With respect to this clone: Its matching antigen is unknown.

Trimming took 5 bases from V and 3 from J; bases not matched to a gene: 7. Germline assignment: CDR1 SQVTM and CDR2 ANQGSEA. The CDR3 length is 13 residues. In the PCR, 60 Vbeta and 13 Jbeta primers were used. Some clones are missing from TCRdb's copy, which holds only in-frame ones; the method was immunoSEQ multiplex PCR. The sample lists around 99,000 clones, 65% to 85% occurring once. The rearrangement joins TRBV29-1 to TRBJ2-7, with 7 bases identical to TRBD1. Sequencing used PBMCs. This sequence was found in a man in his late teens or twenties in good health and CMV-seronegative. The CDR3 sequence is CSVTGESYYEQYF. DNA of the CDR3: TGCAGCGTTACAGGGGAGTCCTACTACGAGCAGTACTTC.